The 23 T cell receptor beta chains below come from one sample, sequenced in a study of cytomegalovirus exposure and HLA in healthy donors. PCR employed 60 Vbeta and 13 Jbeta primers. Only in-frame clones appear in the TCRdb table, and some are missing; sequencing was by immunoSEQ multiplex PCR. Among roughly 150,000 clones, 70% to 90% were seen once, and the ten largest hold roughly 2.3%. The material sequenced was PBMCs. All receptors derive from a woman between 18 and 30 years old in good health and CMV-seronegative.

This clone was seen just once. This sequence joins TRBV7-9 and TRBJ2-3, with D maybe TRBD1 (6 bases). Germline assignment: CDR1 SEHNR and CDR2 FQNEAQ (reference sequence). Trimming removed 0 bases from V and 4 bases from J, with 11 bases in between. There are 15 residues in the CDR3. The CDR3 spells CASSLAIGGSDTQYF. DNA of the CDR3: TGTGCCAGCAGCTTAGCGATAGGGGGTTCAGATACGCAGTATTTT. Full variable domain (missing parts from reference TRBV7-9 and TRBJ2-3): DTGVSQNPRHKITKRGQNVTFRCDPISEHNRLYWYRQTLGQGPEFLTYFQNEAQLEKSRLLSDRFSAERPKGSFSTLEIQRTEQGDSAMYLCASSLAIGGSDTQYFGPGTRLTVL.

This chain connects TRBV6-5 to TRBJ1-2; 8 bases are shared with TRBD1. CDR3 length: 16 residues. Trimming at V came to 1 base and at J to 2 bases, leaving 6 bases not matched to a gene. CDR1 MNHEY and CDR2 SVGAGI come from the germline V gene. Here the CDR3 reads CASSYFFRTGNYGYTF. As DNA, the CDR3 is TGTGCCAGCAGTTACTTCTTTCGGACAGGGAACTATGGCTACACCTTC.

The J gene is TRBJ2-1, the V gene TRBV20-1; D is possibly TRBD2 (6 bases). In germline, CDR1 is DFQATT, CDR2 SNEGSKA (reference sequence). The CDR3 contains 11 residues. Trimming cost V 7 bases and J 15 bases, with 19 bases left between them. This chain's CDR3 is CSGVHADYGFF. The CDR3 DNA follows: TGCAGTGGAGTACACGCGGACTATGGGTTCTTC.

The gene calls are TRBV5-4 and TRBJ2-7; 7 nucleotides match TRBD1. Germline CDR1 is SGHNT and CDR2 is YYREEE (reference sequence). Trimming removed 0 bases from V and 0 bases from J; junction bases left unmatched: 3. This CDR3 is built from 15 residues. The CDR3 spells CASSLVGQSSYEQYF. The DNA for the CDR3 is TGTGCCAGCAGCTTGGTGGGACAGAGCTCCTACGAGCAGTACTTC.

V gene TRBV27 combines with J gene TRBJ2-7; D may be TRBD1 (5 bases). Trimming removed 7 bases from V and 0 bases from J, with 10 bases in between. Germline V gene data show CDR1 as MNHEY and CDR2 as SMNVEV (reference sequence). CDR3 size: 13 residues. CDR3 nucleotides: TGTGCCAGCAACCGGCAGGGCTCCTACGAGCAGTACTTC. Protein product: CASNRQGSYEQYF.

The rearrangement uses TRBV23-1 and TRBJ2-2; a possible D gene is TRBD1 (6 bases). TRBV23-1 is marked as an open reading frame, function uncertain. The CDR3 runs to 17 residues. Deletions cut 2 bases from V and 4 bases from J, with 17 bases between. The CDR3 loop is CASSQPFLGTITGELFF. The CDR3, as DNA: TGCGCCAGCAGTCAACCTTTTTTGGGGACAATCACCGGGGAGCTGTTTTTT.

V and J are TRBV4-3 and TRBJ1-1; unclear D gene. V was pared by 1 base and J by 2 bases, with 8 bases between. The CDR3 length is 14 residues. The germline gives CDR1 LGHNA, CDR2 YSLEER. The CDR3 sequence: CASSQVGVNTEAFF. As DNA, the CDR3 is TGCGCCAGCAGCCAAGTGGGCGTTAACACTGAAGCTTTCTTT.

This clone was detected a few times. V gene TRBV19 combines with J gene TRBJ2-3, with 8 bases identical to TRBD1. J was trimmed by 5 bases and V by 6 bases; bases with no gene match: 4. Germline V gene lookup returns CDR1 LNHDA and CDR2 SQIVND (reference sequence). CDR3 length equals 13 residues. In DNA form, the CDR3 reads TGTGCCAGTAGCCGGACAGGGCAAGATACGCAGTATTTT. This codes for CASSRTGQDTQYF.

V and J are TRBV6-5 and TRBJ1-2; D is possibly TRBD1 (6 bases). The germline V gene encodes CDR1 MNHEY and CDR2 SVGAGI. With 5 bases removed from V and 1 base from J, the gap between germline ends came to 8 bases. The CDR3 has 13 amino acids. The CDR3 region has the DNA TGTGCCAGCAGTCCACAGGGTAACTATGGCTACACCTTC. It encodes CASSPQGNYGYTF.

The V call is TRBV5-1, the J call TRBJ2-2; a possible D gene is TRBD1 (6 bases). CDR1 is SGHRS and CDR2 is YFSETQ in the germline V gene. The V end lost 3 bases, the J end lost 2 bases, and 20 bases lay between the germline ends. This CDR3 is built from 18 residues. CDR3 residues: CASSWGSLQGINTGELFF. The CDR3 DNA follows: TGCGCCAGCAGCTGGGGGTCCTTACAGGGAATAAACACCGGGGAGCTGTTTTTT.

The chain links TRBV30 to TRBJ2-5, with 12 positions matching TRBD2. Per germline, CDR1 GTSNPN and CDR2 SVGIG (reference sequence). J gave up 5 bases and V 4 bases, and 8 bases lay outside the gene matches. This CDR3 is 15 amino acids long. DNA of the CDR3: TGTGCCTGGATTAGACTAGCGGGAGCGCATGAGACCCAGTACTTC. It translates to CAWIRLAGAHETQYF.

DNA of the CDR3: TGTGCCAGCAGCTTGGATGCGGCGCCATATGGCTACACCTTC. This gives the protein CASSLDAAPYGYTF. The J gene is TRBJ1-2, the V gene TRBV5-5; D remains ambiguous. Germline CDR1 SGHKS, CDR2 YYEKEE (reference sequence). Trimming took 0 bases from V and 5 from J, leaving 11 bases between them. This CDR3 is built from 14 residues.

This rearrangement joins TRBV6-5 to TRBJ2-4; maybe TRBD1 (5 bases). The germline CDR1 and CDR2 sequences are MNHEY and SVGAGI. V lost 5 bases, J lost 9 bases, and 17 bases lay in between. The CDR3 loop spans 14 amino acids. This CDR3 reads CASSPRQLVGIQYF. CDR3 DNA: TGTGCCAGCAGTCCAAGACAGCTGGTGGGCATTCAGTACTTC.

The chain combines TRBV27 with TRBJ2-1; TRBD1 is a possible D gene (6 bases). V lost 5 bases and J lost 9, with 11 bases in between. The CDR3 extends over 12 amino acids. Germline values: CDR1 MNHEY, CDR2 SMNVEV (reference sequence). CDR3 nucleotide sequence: TGTGCCAGCAGTATCCAGGGGAGTGAGCAGTTCTTC. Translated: CASSIQGSEQFF.

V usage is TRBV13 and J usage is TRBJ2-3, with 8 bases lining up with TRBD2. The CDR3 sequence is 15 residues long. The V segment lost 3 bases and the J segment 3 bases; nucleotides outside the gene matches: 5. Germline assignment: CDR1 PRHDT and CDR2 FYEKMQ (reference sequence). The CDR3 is CASSFKGLATDTQYF. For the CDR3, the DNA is TGTGCCAGCAGCTTTAAAGGACTAGCTACAGATACGCAGTATTTT. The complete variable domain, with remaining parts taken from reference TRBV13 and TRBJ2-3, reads AAGVIQSPRHLIKEKRETATLKCYPIPRHDTVYWYQQGPGQDPQFLISFYEKMQSDKGSIPDRFSAQQFSDYHSELNMSSLELGDSALYFCASSFKGLATDTQYFGPGTRLTVL.

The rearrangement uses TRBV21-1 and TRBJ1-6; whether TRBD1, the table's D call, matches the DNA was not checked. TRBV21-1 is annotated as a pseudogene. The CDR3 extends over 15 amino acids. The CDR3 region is CASSKKQGLRSPLHF. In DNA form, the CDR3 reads TGTGCCAGCAGCAAGAAACAGGGGCTGAGATCACCCCTCCACTTT.

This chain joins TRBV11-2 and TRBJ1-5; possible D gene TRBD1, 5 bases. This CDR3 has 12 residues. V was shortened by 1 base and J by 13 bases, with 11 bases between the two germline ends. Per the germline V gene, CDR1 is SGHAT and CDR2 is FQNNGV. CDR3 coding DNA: TGTGCCAGCAGCTTAGCGGGGGTAATACAGCATTTT. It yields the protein CASSLAGVIQHF.

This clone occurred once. The CDR3 sequence is CAWRQKASPNYNEQFF. The CDR3 coding sequence is TGTGCCTGGAGACAGAAGGCCTCCCCTAACTACAATGAGCAGTTCTTC. The V and J genes are TRBV30 and TRBJ2-1; D gene unclear. Looked up from germline, CDR1 is GTSNPN and CDR2 is SVGIG (reference sequence). V lost 3 bases and J 3 bases, leaving 18 bases between the germline ends. This CDR3 spans 16 amino acids.

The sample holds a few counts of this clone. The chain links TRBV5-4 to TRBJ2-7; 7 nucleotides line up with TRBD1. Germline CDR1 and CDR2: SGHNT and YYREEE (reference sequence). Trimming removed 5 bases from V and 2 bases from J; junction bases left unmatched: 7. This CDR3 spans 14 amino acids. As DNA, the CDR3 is TGTGCCAGCAGTTATCCGGGACAGCCCTACGAGCAGTACTTC. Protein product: CASSYPGQPYEQYF.

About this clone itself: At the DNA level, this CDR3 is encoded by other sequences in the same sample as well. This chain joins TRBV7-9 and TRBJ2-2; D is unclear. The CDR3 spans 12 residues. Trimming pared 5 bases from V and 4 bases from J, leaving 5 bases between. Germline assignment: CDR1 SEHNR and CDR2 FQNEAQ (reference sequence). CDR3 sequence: CASSLSTGELFF. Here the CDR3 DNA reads TGTGCCAGCAGCCTTAGCACCGGGGAGCTGTTTTTT. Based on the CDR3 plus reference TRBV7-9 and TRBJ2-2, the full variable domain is DTGVSQNPRHKITKRGQNVTFRCDPISEHNRLYWYRQTLGQGPEFLTYFQNEAQLEKSRLLSDRFSAERPKGSFSTLEIQRTEQGDSAMYLCASSLSTGELFFGEGSRLTVL.

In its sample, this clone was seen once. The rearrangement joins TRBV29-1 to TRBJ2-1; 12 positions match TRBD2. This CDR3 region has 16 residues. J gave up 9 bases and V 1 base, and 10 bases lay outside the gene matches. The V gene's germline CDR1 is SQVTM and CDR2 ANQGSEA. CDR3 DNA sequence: TGCAGCGTTGAAGGGGGGCTAGCGGGGGGGCCCTTTGAGCAGTTCTTC. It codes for CSVEGGLAGGPFEQFF.

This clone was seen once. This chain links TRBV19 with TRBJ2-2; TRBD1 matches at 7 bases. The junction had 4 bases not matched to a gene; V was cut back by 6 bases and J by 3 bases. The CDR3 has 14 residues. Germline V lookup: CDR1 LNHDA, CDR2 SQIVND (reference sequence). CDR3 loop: CASRYRGDTGELFF. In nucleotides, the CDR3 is TGTGCCAGTAGATACAGGGGCGACACCGGGGAGCTGTTTTTT.

The CDR3 here is CASSPPRSGQEDTQYF. CDR3 DNA: TGTGCCAGCTCACCACCGAGGAGCGGACAGGAGGATACGCAGTATTTT. The chain recombines TRBV18 with TRBJ2-3, with TRBD1 matching 7 bases. V lost 0 bases to trimming and J lost 6 bases; unmatched junction nucleotides: 9. The CDR3 runs to 16 residues. Germline V gene data show CDR1 as KGHSH and CDR2 as LQKENI.